The 25 T cell receptor beta chains below come from one sample, sequenced in a study of T cell clonotyping in hematopoietic cell transplantation. Profiled with immunoSEQ multiplex PCR; TCRdb holds only in-frame clones, not every one. The sample gives fewer than 40,000 clones, approximately 88% of which show up once; around 1.8% is in the top ten. The sample was peripheral blood mononuclear cells. These receptors came from a woman between 40 and 50 years old in good health. Some clones in this sample may be carry-over from other donors' samples.

V and J are TRBV30 and TRBJ2-2; D possibly corresponds to TRBD2 (6 bases). The germline gives CDR1 GTSNPN, CDR2 SVGIG (reference sequence). CDR3 length: 15 amino acids. V lost 0 bases and J lost 5, with 13 bases in between. CDR3 bases: TGTGCCTGGAGTGTACATAGCGGTGTTACCGGGGAGCTGTTTTTT. Translating it yields CAWSVHSGVTGELFF.

V is TRBV5-1 and J is TRBJ2-7; no firm D call. This CDR3 is built from 11 residues. Germline assignment: CDR1 SGHRS and CDR2 YFSETQ. Trimming left V 4 bases short and J 2 bases short, with 4 bases between. CDR3 region: CASSGPYEQYF. Here the CDR3 DNA reads TGCGCCAGCAGCGGCCCCTACGAGCAGTACTTC.

A single count supports this clone. This chain links TRBV7-2 with TRBJ2-3; tentatively, D is TRBD2 (5 bases). This CDR3 is 12 amino acids long. Germline V gene sequence: CDR1 SGHTA, CDR2 FQGNSA. Trimming took off 4 bases at V and 6 bases at J, with 8 bases between the two ends. Here the CDR3 DNA reads TGTGCCAGCAGCTCCCGCGGGGATACGCAGTATTTT. Translating it yields CASSSRGDTQYF. The full variable domain, its missing parts supplied by reference TRBV7-2 and TRBJ2-3, is GAGVSQSPSNKVTEKGKDVELRCDPISGHTALYWYRQSLGQGLEFLIYFQGNSAPDKSGLPSDRFSAERTGGSVSTLTIQRTQQEDSAVYLCASSSRGDTQYFGPGTRLTVL.

This chain links TRBV11-2 with TRBJ1-2, with TRBD1 as a possible D gene (5 bases). Deletions cut 5 bases from V and 5 bases from J, with 12 bases between. The germline V gene has CDR1 SGHAT and CDR2 FQNNGV. The CDR3 spans 13 residues. CDR3 DNA: TGTGCCAGCAGCCCCCGACAGAGATATGGCTACACCTTC. It specifies CASSPRQRYGYTF.

This chain connects TRBV9 to TRBJ2-1; no definite D call. Germline V lookup: CDR1 SGDLS, CDR2 YYNGEE. This CDR3 spans 12 amino acids. Deletions cut 0 bases from V and 15 bases from J, with 13 bases between. The CDR3: CASSVVNSLMFF. CDR3 coding DNA: TGTGCCAGCAGCGTAGTGAACTCCCTTATGTTCTTC.

This chain connects TRBV19 to TRBJ1-2; 8 bases match TRBD1. Germline assignment: CDR1 LNHDA and CDR2 SQIVND (reference sequence). V dropped 4 bases and J dropped 3; count of bases not matched to a gene: 28. The CDR3 is 22 amino acids. DNA of the CDR3: TGTGCCAGTAGTACCCCCCAGGGGGCTAAAGCGAGGACTGGGGGAATCTACTATGGCTACACCTTC. Translation: CASSTPQGAKARTGGIYYGYTF.

The chain employs TRBV28 and TRBJ2-7, with 9 bases identical to TRBD1. With V trimmed by 3 bases and J by 0 bases, 6 bases remained unmatched. Per germline, CDR1 MDHEN and CDR2 SYDVKM. This CDR3 has 16 amino acids. CDR3 coding DNA: TGTGCCAGCAGTTTCTTCCGGGGACAGGGCTCCTACGAGCAGTACTTC. Translated: CASSFFRGQGSYEQYF.

The V gene is TRBV28, the J gene TRBJ1-2; no definite D call. Per the germline V gene, CDR1 is MDHEN and CDR2 is SYDVKM. Trimming took 2 bases from V and 8 from J, leaving 12 bases between them. This CDR3 has 13 amino acids. The CDR3 DNA reads as TGTGCCAGCAGTTTAAATTCTGGGGAAGGCTACACCTTC. This gives the protein CASSLNSGEGYTF.

J is TRBJ2-1 and V is TRBV2; D is perhaps TRBD2 (6 bases). CDR1 and CDR2 from the germline V gene are SNHLY and FYNNEI. CDR3 length equals 13 residues. V shed 4 bases and J shed 5 bases, with 9 bases lying between them. DNA of the CDR3: TGTGCCAGCAGTGTGGGGGGAAACAATGAGCAGTTCTTC. This gives the protein CASSVGGNNEQFF. The full variable domain, its missing parts supplied by reference TRBV2 and TRBJ2-1, is EPEVTQTPSHQVTQMGQEVILRCVPISNHLYFYWYRQILGQKVEFLVSFYNNEISEKSEIFDDQFSVERPDGSNFTLKIRSTKLEDSAMYFCASSVGGNNEQFFGPGTRLTVL.

The J gene is TRBJ1-2, the V gene TRBV15; no definite D call. CDR3 length: 12 amino acids. From germline, CDR1 is LNHNV and CDR2 YYDKDF (reference sequence). Trimming took off 4 bases at V and 4 bases at J, with 7 bases between the two ends. The CDR3 coding sequence is TGTGCCACCAGCATAGGCGCCTATGGCTACACCTTC. It codes for CATSIGAYGYTF. The full variable domain, its missing parts supplied by reference TRBV15 and TRBJ1-2, is DAMVIQNPRYQVTQFGKPVTLSCSQTLNHNVMYWYQQKSSQAPKLLFHYYDKDFNNEADTPDNFQSRRPNTSFCFLDIRSPGLGDTAMYLCATSIGAYGYTFGSGTRLTVV.

J is TRBJ2-2 and V is TRBV28; 12 nucleotides match TRBD1. This CDR3 comprises 16 residues. V gave up 7 bases and J gave up 7 bases; unmatched junction bases: 10. Looked up from germline, CDR1 is MDHEN and CDR2 is SYDVKM. CDR3 DNA: TGTGCCAGCATTACACCGGGACAGGGGGCGGGCGGGGAGCTGTTTTTT. It is translated as CASITPGQGAGGELFF.

Turning to this clone: One end of the junction does not line up with germline, which may come from a read error. The chain couples TRBV7-7 to TRBJ2-1; D is uncertain. The CDR3 extends over 12 amino acids. The germline gives CDR1 SSHAT, CDR2 FNYEAQ (reference sequence). CDR3 sequence: CASSLINGEQFF. In DNA form, the CDR3 reads TGTGCTAGCAGCTTAATTAACGGTGAGCAGTTCTTC.

J is TRBJ2-1 and V is TRBV7-8, with D uncertain. The CDR3 contains 11 residues. Germline V CDR1 and CDR2: SGHVS, FQNEAQ. With 6 bases removed from V and 5 bases from J, the gap between germline ends came to 5 bases. Here the CDR3 DNA reads TGTGCCAGCAGGGATAACAATGAGCAGTTCTTC. It specifies CASRDNNEQFF.

This chain connects TRBV4-1 to TRBJ2-2, with 7 positions matching TRBD1. V shed 4 bases and J 3 bases; nucleotides not matched to a gene: 14. The germline V gene encodes CDR1 MGHRA and CDR2 YSYEKL. The CDR3 is made up of 18 amino acids. The CDR3 DNA reads TGCGCCAGCAGCCGCGCCGTAGGTGGGACAGTGGACACCGGGGAGCTGTTTTTT. It is translated as CASSRAVGGTVDTGELFF.

This sequence joins TRBV7-3 and TRBJ2-7; a weak D match, TRBD2 (5 bases). The CDR3 length is 14 residues. V shed 2 bases and J shed 7 bases, with 15 bases lying between them. Germline V gives CDR1 SGHTA, CDR2 FQGTGA. Here the CDR3 DNA reads TGTGCCAGCAGCTTAGGCCCGCCTCCGGGGGAGCAGTACTTC. Translated, it gives CASSLGPPPGEQYF.

CDR3 bases: TGTGCCTGGGGACTAGCGGGAGAGAACAATGAGCAGTTCTTC. Residues: CAWGLAGENNEQFF. The chain employs TRBV30 and TRBJ2-1, with 13 positions matching TRBD2. The CDR3 length is 14 residues. Germline values: CDR1 GTSNPN, CDR2 SVGIG (reference sequence). The junction had 3 bases not matched to a gene; V was cut back by 5 bases and J by 5 bases.

V is TRBV30 and J is TRBJ2-5, with 7 bases matching TRBD1. Germline assignment: CDR1 GTSNPN and CDR2 SVGIG (reference sequence). V lost 7 bases to trimming and J lost 4 bases; unmatched junction nucleotides: 9. The CDR3 is made up of 13 amino acids. Here the CDR3 reads CALTQGLGETQYF. For the CDR3, the DNA is TGTGCCTTGACACAGGGGTTAGGAGAGACCCAGTACTTC.

This clone is a singleton in its sample. The V and J genes are TRBV5-1 and TRBJ2-3, with 10 bases matching TRBD2. CDR3 length: 13 residues. Losses at the gene ends were 5 bases for V and 11 bases for J; bases not matched to a gene: 8. From germline, CDR1 is SGHRS and CDR2 YFSETQ. CDR3 residues: CASSSQREGGQYF. The CDR3 region has the DNA TGCGCCAGCAGTTCCCAGCGGGAGGGGGGGCAGTATTTT.

This rearrangement joins TRBV2 to TRBJ2-5; TRBD1 might be the D (6 bases). This CDR3 is built from 13 residues. Germline lookup yields CDR1 SNHLY and CDR2 FYNNEI. The V and J ends lost 4 bases and 3 bases respectively, with 9 bases between them. The CDR3 here is CASSVYREETQYF. The CDR3 DNA is TGTGCCAGCAGTGTCTACAGGGAAGAGACCCAGTACTTC.

This chain links TRBV5-1 with TRBJ1-3; D not resolved. V lost 0 bases and J 0 bases, leaving 7 bases between the germline ends. The CDR3 runs to 15 residues. Germline CDR1 reads SGHRS; CDR2 reads YFSETQ. The CDR3 loop is CASSLGADSGNTIYF. In DNA, the CDR3 is TGCGCCAGCAGCTTGGGGGCCGACTCTGGAAACACCATATATTTT.

This clone was seen only a few times. The genes are TRBV27 and TRBJ2-2; D possibly corresponds to TRBD2 (5 bases). The CDR3 spans 17 residues. The germline CDR1 and CDR2 sequences are MNHEY and SMNVEV (reference sequence). V was clipped by 3 bases and J by 5 bases, with 19 bases between them. The CDR3 DNA is TGTGCCAGCAGTTTCCTCCCGGGGAGAACTTCAACCGGGGAGCTGTTTTTT. This translates into CASSFLPGRTSTGELFF.

The genes are TRBV28 and TRBJ1-2, with no clear D. The germline V gene has CDR1 MDHEN and CDR2 SYDVKM. The V gene lost 6 bases and the J gene lost 1 base, with 12 bases spanning the gap. CDR3 length: 14 residues. The CDR3 DNA follows: TGTGCCAGCAGCGGGCGGAGTCATAACTATGGCTACACCTTC. This gives the protein CASSGRSHNYGYTF.

The chain joins TRBV29-1 to TRBJ2-1; 10 bases agree with TRBD2. The CDR3 loop spans 15 amino acids. The V segment lost 4 bases and the J segment 6 bases; nucleotides outside the gene matches: 9. Germline CDR1 SQVTM, CDR2 ANQGSEA. In nucleotides, the CDR3 is TGCAGCGTTGTTCCTGCTAGCGGGAGCCTCAATGAGCAGTTCTTC. As protein: CSVVPASGSLNEQFF.

The rearrangement uses TRBV19 and TRBJ2-3; perhaps TRBD2 as D (5 bases). The V gene lost 3 bases and the J gene lost 0 bases, with 10 bases spanning the gap. The germline V gene has CDR1 LNHDA and CDR2 SQIVND (reference sequence). CDR3 length: 15 amino acids. The CDR3 nucleotides are TGTGCCAGTAGTATGAGGGCTTCTAGCACAGATACGCAGTATTTT. Translation gives CASSMRASSTDTQYF.

The chain combines TRBV9 with TRBJ2-3, with 10 nucleotides matching TRBD2. The V gene's germline CDR1 is SGDLS and CDR2 YYNGEE. CDR3 length: 17 residues. Trimming at V came to 0 bases and at J to 6 bases, leaving 10 bases not matched to a gene. The CDR3 here is CASSVAPEAGGPDTQYF. The DNA of the CDR3 is TGTGCCAGCAGCGTAGCACCGGAAGCGGGAGGGCCTGATACGCAGTATTTT.